A single sample gave rise to the 25 T cell receptor beta chains below, sequenced in a study of radiation and T cells in renal cell carcinoma. The protocol was immunoSEQ multiplex PCR, while the TCRdb copy is restricted to in-frame clones and leaves out a portion. In the table there are 100,000 to 150,000 clones, about four fifths of which are singletons. Stated time point: baseline pretreatment blood. Treatment reported: 15 Gy SBRT to primary tumor, nephrectomy 4 weeks later. The sample here was blood, taken from a patient whose treatment included radiotherapy and nephrectomy. These receptors were taken from a woman aged 55-70 years with renal cell carcinoma.

There are a few counts of this clone. The chain joins TRBV11-1 to TRBJ1-1; D is possibly TRBD1 (6 bases). With 8 bases removed from V and 4 bases from J, the gap between germline ends came to 14 bases. Germline CDR1 is SGHAT and CDR2 is FQDESV (reference sequence). The CDR3 is 13 amino acids. This chain's CDR3 is CASHNQGTTEAFF. As DNA, the CDR3 is TGTGCCAGCCACAATCAGGGGACCACTGAAGCTTTCTTT.

By proportion, this clone is medium-sized (0.01 to 0.1%). This sequence joins TRBV27 and TRBJ1-1, with 7 positions matching TRBD1. This CDR3 has 12 amino acids. J gave up 11 bases and V 1 base, and 4 bases lay outside the gene matches. Germline CDR1 and CDR2: MNHEY and SMNVEV (reference sequence). The CDR3 sequence: CASSLYRGEAFF. The CDR3 DNA follows: TGTGCCAGCAGTTTATACAGGGGTGAGGCTTTCTTT.

This chain connects TRBV4-3 to TRBJ1-5; D unclear. CDR3 length: 19 amino acids. Germline V lookup: CDR1 LGHNA, CDR2 YSLEER. Between the trimmed V and J ends, which lost 0 bases and 2 bases, there was a span of 20 bases. The CDR3 is CASSQDETGSLGCNQPQHF. The CDR3 DNA reads TGCGCCAGCAGCCAAGATGAAACGGGCTCCCTAGGCTGCAATCAGCCCCAGCATTTT.

Here the CDR3 reads CASSLTGTENTEAFF. The CDR3 DNA is TGTGCCAGCAGTTTAACCGGGACAGAGAACACTGAAGCTTTCTTT. The rearrangement uses TRBV27 and TRBJ1-1; 7 bases are a match to TRBD1. The CDR3 loop spans 15 amino acids. Germline trimming cut 2 bases from V and 1 base from J; bases unmatched to any gene: 4. Germline CDR1 reads MNHEY; CDR2 reads SMNVEV (reference sequence).

The chain carries TRBV11-1 and TRBJ2-3; D remains ambiguous. Germline CDR1 is SGHAT and CDR2 is FQDESV (reference sequence). CDR3 length: 12 amino acids. V was shortened by 5 bases and J by 8 bases, with 11 bases between the two germline ends. CDR3 in DNA: TGTGCCAGCAGCCCAACTCCTAGTACGCAGTATTTT. Translated: CASSPTPSTQYF.

The V call is TRBV14, the J call TRBJ2-3; D gene uncertain. The CDR3 spans 15 residues. In germline, CDR1 is SGHDN, CDR2 FVKESK. Trimming took off 0 bases at V and 5 bases at J, with 12 bases between the two ends. The CDR3 reads CASSQDNPFGDTQYF. CDR3 DNA sequence: TGTGCCAGCAGCCAAGATAATCCCTTTGGAGATACGCAGTATTTT.

The CDR3 coding sequence is TGTGCCAGCAGTCAATCTAGCGGGTCCTACGAGCAGTACTTC. Amino acids: CASSQSSGSYEQYF. V is TRBV27 and J is TRBJ2-7; 8 bases agree with TRBD2. Germline V CDR1 and CDR2: MNHEY, SMNVEV (reference sequence). CDR3 length: 14 amino acids. V was pared by 5 bases and J by 1 base, with 4 bases of the junction left unmatched.

A note on this clone: At one of its ends the junction is not consistent with the germline gene, which may arise from a read error. The chain recombines TRBV2 with TRBJ2-2, with D unresolved. CDR1 and CDR2 (germline): SNHLY, FYNNEI. CDR3 length: 12 amino acids. The CDR3 DNA sequence: TGTGCGAGCACACCCACCACCGGGGAGCTGTTTTTT. As protein: CASTPTTGELFF.

The V and J genes are TRBV9 and TRBJ1-1, with a weak D call TRBD1 (6 bases). This CDR3 comprises 15 residues. V was clipped by 3 bases and J by 1 base, with 13 bases between them. CDR1 SGDLS and CDR2 YYNGEE come from the germline V gene. CDR3 region: CASSAGQTPNTEAFF. The DNA for the CDR3 is TGTGCCAGCAGCGCTGGACAGACCCCGAACACTGAAGCTTTCTTT.

This chain joins TRBV4-1 and TRBJ2-2; D gene uncertain. V was pared by 3 bases and J by 0 bases, with 11 bases between. Looked up from germline, CDR1 is MGHRA and CDR2 is YSYEKL. The CDR3 extends over 16 amino acids. The CDR3 protein is CASSQEVGTNTGELFF. The CDR3 DNA sequence: TGCGCCAGCAGCCAGGAAGTAGGTACGAACACCGGGGAGCTGTTTTTT.

Concerning this clone itself: The sample has other DNA sequences that encode this CDR3 too. The chain joins TRBV6-6 to TRBJ1-5, with D unresolved. Germline CDR1 is MNHNY and CDR2 is SVGAGI (reference sequence). The CDR3 loop spans 13 amino acids. V was pared by 4 bases and J by 0 bases, with 4 bases between. CDR3: CASSFSSNQPQHF. In nucleotides, the CDR3 is TGTGCCAGCAGTTTCTCTAGCAATCAGCCCCAGCATTTT.

The genes are TRBV28 and TRBJ2-7, with 7 positions matching TRBD1. V lost 7 bases to trimming and J lost 2 bases; unmatched junction nucleotides: 20. There are 18 residues in the CDR3. Germline CDR1 reads MDHEN; CDR2 reads SYDVKM. The CDR3 sequence: CASTPLRGQGVFAYEQYF. The CDR3 nucleotides are TGTGCCAGCACCCCTTTGAGGGGGCAGGGGGTTTTCGCCTACGAGCAGTACTTC.

On this clone: One base away lies a much larger clone, so this may be a sequencing read error. Distinct nucleotide sequences in the sample also encode this CDR3. The genes are TRBV5-1 and TRBJ2-5, with 10 bases that match TRBD2. From germline, CDR1 is SGHRS and CDR2 YFSETQ. Germline trimming cut 1 base from V and 5 bases from J; bases unmatched to any gene: 2. This CDR3 spans 14 amino acids. This chain's CDR3 is CASSLSGGAETQYF. As DNA, the CDR3 is TGCGCCAGCAGCTTGAGCGGGGGGGCGGAGACCCAGTACTTC.

This clone showed up just once. This chain joins TRBV5-1 and TRBJ2-5; 7 bases are shared with TRBD2. This CDR3 has 15 residues. V shed 3 bases and J 4 bases; nucleotides not matched to a gene: 9. Germline V CDR1 and CDR2: SGHRS, YFSETQ. This CDR3 is CASSSTREAGETQYF. Written as DNA, the CDR3 is TGCGCCAGCAGCTCTACCCGGGAGGCAGGAGAGACCCAGTACTTC.

This clone was picked up a small number of times. This chain joins TRBV7-9 and TRBJ1-1; the match to TRBD1 covers 7 bases. The CDR3 is 15 amino acids. V dropped 5 bases and J dropped 0; count of bases not matched to a gene: 6. Germline loops: CDR1 SEHNR, CDR2 FQNEAQ (reference sequence). CDR3 in DNA: TGTGCCAGCAGCGAAAAGACAGGGCTGAACACTGAAGCTTTCTTT. Translated: CASSEKTGLNTEAFF.

The CDR3 bases are TGTGCCAGCAGCTTGGGGTCTAGCGGGGTAGGCGACGAGCAGTACTTC. This gives the protein CASSLGSSGVGDEQYF. The chain recombines TRBV5-4 with TRBJ2-7, with 9 bases aligning to TRBD2. Germline V gene data show CDR1 as SGHNT and CDR2 as YYREEE (reference sequence). With 0 bases clipped from V and 5 bases from J, the junction kept 9 bases outside the gene matches. This CDR3 contains 16 residues. Complete variable domain (other parts from reference TRBV5-4 and TRBJ2-7): ETGVTQSPTHLIKTRGQQVTLRCSSQSGHNTVSWYQQALGQGPQFIFQYYREEENGRGNFPPRFSGLQFPNYSSELNVNALELDDSALYLCASSLGSSGVGDEQYFGPGTRLTVT.

The genes are TRBV7-2 and TRBJ1-4, with D maybe TRBD1 (5 bases). The germline CDR1 and CDR2 sequences are SGHTA and FQGNSA. This CDR3 spans 15 amino acids. V was shortened by 4 bases and J by 2 bases, with 11 bases between the two germline ends. Here the CDR3 DNA reads TGTGCCAGCAGCTCCCCCCCAGGGACTAATGAAAAACTGTTTTTT. Translated: CASSSPPGTNEKLFF.

The chain recombines TRBV5-1 with TRBJ1-2; 9 bases line up with TRBD1. With 0 bases clipped from V and 6 bases from J, the junction kept 3 bases outside the gene matches. Germline CDR1 and CDR2: SGHRS and YFSETQ. The CDR3 runs to 14 residues. This CDR3 is CASSLAGDRDGYTF. As DNA, the CDR3 is TGCGCCAGCAGCTTGGCCGGGGACAGGGATGGCTACACCTTC.

This clone was recorded at least ten times. The chain recombines TRBV9 with TRBJ2-3; D might be TRBD1 or TRBD2, each matching 5 bases. This CDR3 is 14 amino acids long. The germline gives CDR1 SGDLS, CDR2 YYNGEE. V lost 6 bases to trimming and J lost 2 bases, with 13 bases between them. The CDR3 DNA reads TGTGCCAGCACCTGGGGACCATTCACAGATACGCAGTATTTT. Its translation: CASTWGPFTDTQYF.

The chain carries TRBV7-3 and TRBJ2-5; D unresolved. The germline CDR1 and CDR2 sequences are SGHTA and FQGTGA. Trimming took 3 bases from V and 4 from J, leaving 9 bases between them. This CDR3 is built from 13 residues. The DNA of the CDR3 is TGTGCCAGCAGCTTCACAGTGGGAGAGACCCAGTACTTC. Its protein is CASSFTVGETQYF.

The V and J genes are TRBV4-1 and TRBJ1-1; D gene unclear. V lost 0 bases and J lost 0, with 11 bases in between. Germline CDR1 and CDR2: MGHRA and YSYEKL. This CDR3 region has 16 residues. CDR3 sequence: CASSQDKGQMNTEAFF. Here the CDR3 DNA reads TGCGCCAGCAGCCAAGACAAGGGCCAAATGAACACTGAAGCTTTCTTT.

The chain joins TRBV4-2 to TRBJ2-1; 8 positions match TRBD2. Germline V gives CDR1 LGHNA, CDR2 YNFKEQ. The V segment lost 0 bases and the J segment 9 bases; nucleotides outside the gene matches: 7. The CDR3 has 15 amino acids. CDR3: CASSQDSAGGLEQFF. DNA of the CDR3: TGTGCCAGCAGCCAAGATTCTGCGGGAGGACTTGAGCAGTTCTTC.

This sequence joins TRBV5-1 and TRBJ2-7; D may match TRBD1 or TRBD2 (5 bases each). Germline assignment: CDR1 SGHRS and CDR2 YFSETQ. Trimming removed 0 bases at V and 3 bases at J, with 10 bases between. CDR3 length: 14 residues. The CDR3 protein is CASSLGLGVYEQYF. The CDR3 region has the DNA TGCGCCAGCAGCTTGGGTTTGGGGGTCTACGAGCAGTACTTC. Based on the CDR3 plus reference TRBV5-1 and TRBJ2-7, the full variable domain is KAGVTQTPRYLIKTRGQQVTLSCSPISGHRSVSWYQQTPGQGLQFLFEYFSETQRNKGNFPGRFSGRQFSNSRSEMNVSTLELGDSALYLCASSLGLGVYEQYFGPGTRLTVT.

The chain is built from TRBV5-1 and TRBJ2-7, with unresolved D. V gave up 2 bases and J gave up 4 bases, with 16 bases separating them. The CDR3 loop spans 15 amino acids. The germline CDR1 and CDR2 sequences are SGHRS and YFSETQ. Written as DNA, the CDR3 is TGCGCCAGCAGCTTTAACCAGGATCACTTTTACGAGCAGTACTTC. Its translation is CASSFNQDHFYEQYF.

The CDR3 region has the DNA TGTGCCAGCAGCCCAGCGGGGAGCTCTGGGGCCAACGTCCTGACTTTC. As protein: CASSPAGSSGANVLTF. V and J are TRBV5-4 and TRBJ2-6; 7 nucleotides align to TRBD2. The J segment lost 0 bases and the V segment lost 4 bases, leaving 4 bases of the junction unmatched. Germline V CDR1 and CDR2: SGHNT, YYREEE (reference sequence). There are 16 residues in the CDR3.